These 32 T cell receptor beta chains were all obtained from the same sample, sequenced in a study of blood T cell repertoires in COVID-19. Using immunoSEQ multiplex PCR, the repertoire was profiled, and TCRdb retains in-frame clones only, with some absent. The repertoire holds tens of thousands of clones, about 80% seen once, with over 9.5% in the top ten. Sequences were obtained from peripheral blood. The receptors derive from a human donor in a cohort sampled during active COVID-19.

V is TRBV6-4 and J is TRBJ2-7; 8 bases are a match to TRBD1. CDR1 MRHNA and CDR2 SNTAGT come from the germline V gene. Losses at the gene ends were 6 bases for V and 2 bases for J; bases not matched to a gene: 9. This CDR3 has 15 amino acids. CDR3 bases: TGTGCCAGCAGCTACGGACAGGGCCCTCCCTACGAGCAGTACTTC. Amino acid sequence: CASSYGQGPPYEQYF.

The V call is TRBV6-1, the J call TRBJ1-5, with D uncertain. The CDR3 totals 20 residues. V was trimmed by 2 bases and J by 6 bases, leaving 29 bases between them. Germline CDR1 and CDR2: MNHNS and SASEGT. CDR3 amino acids: CASSESIRGLLTSSGQPQHF. As DNA, the CDR3 is TGTGCCAGCAGTGAAAGCATTCGAGGGCTTCTGACTTCTTCGGGTCAGCCCCAGCATTTT.

This clone occurred once. V usage is TRBV24-1 and J usage is TRBJ2-3; D unresolved. The V end was cut by 2 bases, the J end by 6 bases, with 5 bases between. Germline CDR1 and CDR2: KGHDR and SFDVKD. This CDR3 is built from 12 residues. CDR3 sequence (DNA): TGTGCCACCAGTGATTACATGGATACGCAGTATTTT. It codes for CATSDYMDTQYF.

The chain is built from TRBV7-2 and TRBJ2-3; tentative D call: TRBD1 (6 bases). From germline, CDR1 is SGHTA and CDR2 FQGNSA. V was pared by 1 base and J by 3 bases, with 11 bases between. The CDR3 covers 15 residues. The CDR3 spells CASSLVVGTTDTQYF. CDR3 sequence (DNA): TGTGCCAGCAGCTTAGTGGTCGGGACAACAGATACGCAGTATTTT. The whole variable domain, filled in from reference TRBV7-2 and TRBJ2-3, reads GAGVSQSPSNKVTEKGKDVELRCDPISGHTALYWYRQSLGQGLEFLIYFQGNSAPDKSGLPSDRFSAERTGGSVSTLTIQRTQQEDSAVYLCASSLVVGTTDTQYFGPGTRLTVL.

This CDR3 reads CASRGQGAREKLFF. The CDR3, as DNA: TGTGCCAGCAGAGGACAGGGGGCCCGCGAAAAACTGTTTTTT. The chain employs TRBV2 and TRBJ1-4, with 11 bases fitting TRBD1. CDR1 is SNHLY, CDR2 FYNNEI, per germline. There are 14 residues in the CDR3. V was pared by 6 bases and J by 8 bases, with 5 bases of the junction left unmatched. Supplemented by reference TRBV2 and TRBJ1-4, the full variable domain reads EPEVTQTPSHQVTQMGQEVILRCVPISNHLYFYWYRQILGQKVEFLVSFYNNEISEKSEIFDDQFSVERPDGSNFTLKIRSTKLEDSAMYFCASRGQGAREKLFFGSGTQLSVL.

This clone occurred once. Other DNA sequences in the sample encode the same CDR3. The J gene is TRBJ1-4, the V gene TRBV19; D uncertain. Germline V gene lookup returns CDR1 LNHDA and CDR2 SQIVND (reference sequence). CDR3 length equals 16 residues. The germline V and J ends were trimmed by 0 bases and 0 bases, with 8 bases remaining between them. The CDR3 DNA reads as TGTGCCAGTAGTATAGATCGGGGTGCAACTAATGAAAAACTGTTTTTT. It is translated as CASSIDRGATNEKLFF.

This chain connects TRBV9 to TRBJ1-1; the D gene is possibly TRBD1 (6 bases). V lost 0 bases and J lost 5, with 14 bases in between. This CDR3 has 15 residues. Germline lookup yields CDR1 SGDLS and CDR2 YYNGEE. CDR3 sequence reads: CASSVDPGRGTEAFF. Here the CDR3 DNA reads TGTGCCAGCAGCGTAGATCCAGGGAGGGGGACTGAAGCTTTCTTT.

This clone has a handful of counts. The chain joins TRBV5-1 to TRBJ2-1; the D is unclear. Germline V lookup: CDR1 SGHRS, CDR2 YFSETQ. This CDR3 is 14 amino acids long. V was clipped by 0 bases and J by 10 bases, with 14 bases between them. CDR3 region: CASSLAAPAVEQFF. The CDR3 DNA reads as TGCGCCAGCAGCTTGGCAGCCCCGGCGGTGGAGCAGTTCTTC.

V usage is TRBV10-3 and J usage is TRBJ2-1; D not resolved. V lost 10 bases, J lost 3 bases, and 19 bases lay in between. The CDR3 contains 15 residues. Germline V gives CDR1 ENHRY, CDR2 SYGVKD. DNA of the CDR3: TGTGCCACTCATAGTGGCGGAAAAAACTACAATGAGCAGTTCTTC. Protein: CATHSGGKNYNEQFF.

The J gene is TRBJ2-1, the V gene TRBV5-6; TRBD1 agrees at 9 bases. Germline V gives CDR1 SGHDT, CDR2 YYEEEE. The CDR3 runs to 16 residues. The V gene end was trimmed by 0 bases and the J gene end by 3 bases; junction bases not matched to a gene: 4. The DNA of the CDR3 is TGTGCCAGCAGCTTGGGCCCGGGACAGGGCTACAATGAGCAGTTCTTC. Protein: CASSLGPGQGYNEQFF.

This chain connects TRBV11-2 to TRBJ2-3; the D is unclear. Looked up from germline, CDR1 is SGHAT and CDR2 is FQNNGV. Trimming removed 3 bases at V and 9 bases at J, with 7 bases between. The CDR3 sequence is 11 residues long. This CDR3 reads CASSFLGTQYF. CDR3 DNA sequence: TGTGCCAGCAGCTTCCTAGGAACGCAGTATTTT. Variable domain in full (rest from reference TRBV11-2 and TRBJ2-3): EAGVAQSPRYKIIEKRQSVAFWCNPISGHATLYWYQQILGQGPKLLIQFQNNGVVDDSQLPKDRFSAERLKGVDSTLKIQPAKLEDSAVYLCASSFLGTQYFGPGTRLTVL.

This chain links TRBV3-1 (or the pseudogene TRBV3-2) with TRBJ2-3; 9 bases fit TRBD2. CDR1 and CDR2 (germline): LGHDT, YNNKEL (reference sequence). This CDR3 is built from 16 residues. The J segment lost 5 bases and the V segment lost 5 bases, leaving 11 bases of the junction unmatched. CDR3 nucleotides: TGTGCCAGCAGCTCGTACTCGACTAGCGGAAAAGATACGCAGTATTTT. It is translated as CASSSYSTSGKDTQYF.

This rearrangement joins TRBV30 to TRBJ1-1, with 8 bases that match TRBD1. Losses at the gene ends were 3 bases for V and 5 bases for J; bases not matched to a gene: 11. This CDR3 comprises 15 residues. Germline V gives CDR1 GTSNPN, CDR2 SVGIG (reference sequence). The DNA of the CDR3 is TGTGCCTGGAGCCAACTGGACAGGGTATTTACTGAAGCTTTCTTT. This sequence encodes CAWSQLDRVFTEAFF.

The chain couples TRBV14 to TRBJ1-2; D is uncertain. Germline CDR1 is SGHDN and CDR2 is FVKESK. The CDR3 loop spans 13 amino acids. The germline V and J ends were trimmed by 4 bases and 2 bases, with 8 bases remaining between them. CDR3 protein: CASSRGINYGYTF. DNA for the CDR3: TGTGCCAGCAGCCGAGGGATCAACTATGGCTACACCTTC. Drawing the rest from reference TRBV14 and TRBJ1-2, the complete variable domain is EAGVTQFPSHSVIEKGQTVTLRCDPISGHDNLYWYRRVMGKEIKFLLHFVKESKQDESGMPNNRFLAERTGGTYSTLKVQPAELEDSGVYFCASSRGINYGYTFGSGTRLTVV.

The rearrangement links TRBV7-2 to TRBJ1-2; D possibly corresponds to TRBD1 (6 bases). Trimming took off 1 base at V and 5 bases at J, with 17 bases between the two ends. The CDR3 runs 16 residues. Germline CDR1 and CDR2: SGHTA and FQGNSA. DNA for the CDR3: TGTGCCAGCAGCTTAGAGGCCAGCGACAGGAGGTATGGCTACACCTTC. This codes for CASSLEASDRRYGYTF.

This chain uses TRBV6-5 with TRBJ2-2; the D is unclear. There are 12 residues in the CDR3. From germline, CDR1 is MNHEY and CDR2 SVGAGI. The germline V and J ends were trimmed by 8 bases and 5 bases, with 9 bases remaining between them. The CDR3, as DNA: TGTGCCAGCGAGCCCGGGACCGGGGAGCTGTTTTTT. It is translated as CASEPGTGELFF.

J is TRBJ2-3 and V is TRBV2; D ambiguous. CDR1 is SNHLY and CDR2 is FYNNEI in the germline V gene. V gave up 6 bases and J gave up 0 bases, with 16 bases separating them. This CDR3 comprises 16 residues. CDR3 loop: CASSPVSLASTDTQYF. In DNA, the CDR3 is TGTGCCAGCAGCCCCGTGTCTCTCGCGAGCACAGATACGCAGTATTTT. Variable domain in full (rest from reference TRBV2 and TRBJ2-3): EPEVTQTPSHQVTQMGQEVILRCVPISNHLYFYWYRQILGQKVEFLVSFYNNEISEKSEIFDDQFSVERPDGSNFTLKIRSTKLEDSAMYFCASSPVSLASTDTQYFGPGTRLTVL.

The chain combines TRBV5-1 with TRBJ2-1, with D perhaps TRBD2 (6 bases). CDR3 length: 14 residues. V was trimmed by 1 base and J by 8 bases, leaving 13 bases between them. Germline V gives CDR1 SGHRS, CDR2 YFSETQ. The CDR3 spells CASSLMGLTDEQFF. For the CDR3, the DNA is TGCGCCAGCAGCTTGATGGGACTCACGGATGAGCAGTTCTTC.

This clone was detected many times. The gene calls are TRBV19 and TRBJ1-3, with 9 bases matching TRBD1. The V segment lost 6 bases and the J segment 4 bases; nucleotides outside the gene matches: 7. The CDR3 sequence is 15 residues long. Germline-derived CDR1 and CDR2 are LNHDA and SQIVND (reference sequence). CDR3 in amino acids: CASRSGQGHGNTIYF. CDR3 DNA: TGTGCCAGTAGATCGGGACAGGGCCACGGAAACACCATATATTTT.

As DNA, the CDR3 is TGTGCCAGCAGCCCCCCAGGGAGGGGCACCGGGGAGCTGTTTTTT. Its protein product is CASSPPGRGTGELFF. The chain is built from TRBV9 and TRBJ2-2; 7 positions match TRBD2. The germline V gene encodes CDR1 SGDLS and CDR2 YYNGEE. V shed 4 bases and J 4 bases; nucleotides not matched to a gene: 7. This CDR3 contains 15 residues.

This clone was observed a handful of times. The V call is TRBV18, the J call TRBJ1-5; TRBD1 agrees at 7 bases. This CDR3 comprises 14 residues. With 2 bases clipped from V and 4 bases from J, the junction kept 2 bases outside the gene matches. Germline V CDR1 and CDR2: KGHSH, LQKENI. CDR3 DNA sequence: TGTGCCAGCTCACCAAACAGGGGTAATCAGCCCCAGCATTTT. Amino acid sequence: CASSPNRGNQPQHF.

The chain is built from TRBV21-1 and TRBJ2-7; the table's D call, TRBD2, has no DNA check behind it. TRBV21-1 is deemed a pseudogene. The CDR3 runs 11 residues. CDR3: CARLLAYEQYF. CDR3 coding DNA: TGTGCGCGGTTGTTAGCCTACGAGCAGTACTTC.

The J gene is TRBJ1-2, the V gene TRBV5-1; D gene unclear. The length of the CDR3 is 14 residues. The V gene lost 4 bases and the J gene lost 6 bases, with 16 bases spanning the gap. CDR1 SGHRS and CDR2 YFSETQ come from the germline V gene. Here the CDR3 DNA reads TGCGCCAGCAGCCCTCTCTCGGGAGTTCATGGCTACACCTTC. It is translated as CASSPLSGVHGYTF. The full variable domain, rest sourced from reference TRBV5-1 and TRBJ1-2, is KAGVTQTPRYLIKTRGQQVTLSCSPISGHRSVSWYQQTPGQGLQFLFEYFSETQRNKGNFPGRFSGRQFSNSRSEMNVSTLELGDSALYLCASSPLSGVHGYTFGSGTRLTVV.

The chain couples TRBV12-3 or TRBV12-4 to TRBJ2-7; a weak D match, TRBD1 (6 bases). The V gene lost 6 bases and the J gene lost 2 bases, with 8 bases spanning the gap. The CDR3 has 12 residues. The CDR3: CASRRDTYEQYF. As DNA, the CDR3 is TGTGCCAGCAGAAGGGACACCTACGAGCAGTACTTC.

The chain carries TRBV5-6 and TRBJ1-5; the D gene is possibly TRBD1 (5 bases). Trimming removed 4 bases at V and 3 bases at J, with 11 bases between. From germline, CDR1 is SGHDT and CDR2 YYEEEE. The CDR3 consists of 14 residues. The CDR3 sequence is CASSPGGFNQPQHF. The CDR3 DNA reads as TGTGCCAGCAGCCCGGGGGGGTTCAATCAGCCCCAGCATTTT.

The chain joins TRBV11-2 to TRBJ1-4; no reliable D call. The V gene lost 0 bases and the J gene lost 10 bases, with 12 bases spanning the gap. The CDR3 extends over 14 amino acids. Germline loops: CDR1 SGHAT, CDR2 FQNNGV. The CDR3 DNA reads TGTGCCAGCAGCTTAGATCATTCATCGGGAAAACTGTTTTTT. Encoded protein: CASSLDHSSGKLFF. Full variable domain (rest looked up from reference TRBV11-2 and TRBJ1-4): EAGVAQSPRYKIIEKRQSVAFWCNPISGHATLYWYQQILGQGPKLLIQFQNNGVVDDSQLPKDRFSAERLKGVDSTLKIQPAKLEDSAVYLCASSLDHSSGKLFFGSGTQLSVL.

The chain combines TRBV5-1 with TRBJ2-3, with 8 positions matching TRBD2. CDR3 length equals 14 residues. The V gene's germline CDR1 is SGHRS and CDR2 YFSETQ. V shed 7 bases, J shed 2 bases, and the junction held 6 bases outside the gene matches. The CDR3 region is CASAAGGFTDTQYF. In nucleotides, the CDR3 is TGCGCCAGCGCCGCGGGGGGTTTCACAGATACGCAGTATTTT.

The rearrangement uses TRBV5-1 and TRBJ2-7; 9 positions match TRBD1. Germline V lookup: CDR1 SGHRS, CDR2 YFSETQ. V shed 0 bases and J 3 bases; nucleotides not matched to a gene: 1. This CDR3 has 14 residues. The DNA of the CDR3 is TGCGCCAGCAGCTTGGGACAGGGGGTCTACGAGCAGTACTTC. As protein: CASSLGQGVYEQYF.

The chain employs TRBV2 and TRBJ2-7; 7 nucleotides match TRBD2. Germline assignment: CDR1 SNHLY and CDR2 FYNNEI. The CDR3 covers 14 residues. V shed 6 bases and J 7 bases; nucleotides not matched to a gene: 12. The CDR3 DNA follows: TGTGCCAGCAGCCCCAGGACTAGTCTAACGGAGCAGTACTTC. This gives the protein CASSPRTSLTEQYF. Full variable domain (outside the CDR3, taken from reference TRBV2 and TRBJ2-7): EPEVTQTPSHQVTQMGQEVILRCVPISNHLYFYWYRQILGQKVEFLVSFYNNEISEKSEIFDDQFSVERPDGSNFTLKIRSTKLEDSAMYFCASSPRTSLTEQYFGPGTRLTVT.

The V call is TRBV5-1, the J call TRBJ2-1; 7 positions match TRBD2. The length of the CDR3 is 15 residues. Germline trimming cut 3 bases from V and 3 bases from J; bases unmatched to any gene: 6. CDR1 is SGHRS, CDR2 YFSETQ, per germline. The DNA for the CDR3 is TGCGCCAGCAGCTGGGGGTCTAGCGGCTACAATGAGCAGTTCTTC. Its translation is CASSWGSSGYNEQFF.

The chain employs TRBV28 and TRBJ1-3; D not resolved. CDR1 is MDHEN and CDR2 is SYDVKM in the germline V gene. The CDR3 sequence is 12 residues long. Deletions cut 3 bases from V and 5 bases from J, with 5 bases between. The CDR3 coding sequence is TGTGCCAGCAGTTTTGAGCGAAACACCATATATTTT. Its protein product is CASSFERNTIYF.

V gene TRBV3-1 (or the pseudogene TRBV3-2) combines with J gene TRBJ2-7; 10 positions agree with TRBD2. The CDR3 sequence is 14 residues long. From germline, CDR1 is LGHDT and CDR2 YNNKEL (reference sequence). V was clipped by 4 bases and J by 11 bases; unmatched bases: 11. The CDR3 protein is CASSLGASGRMEYF. In nucleotides, the CDR3 is TGTGCCAGCAGCCTCGGGGCTAGCGGGAGAATGGAGTACTTC.